One sample yielded the 25 T cell receptor beta chains listed below, sequenced in a study of type 1 regulatory T cells. TCRdb called the reads again in MiXCR, with one record for every CDR3 protein. The sample has some 90,000 distinct CDR3 sequences, roughly 31% seen once. Sequenced sample: CD4+ T cells, either the whole sample or a sorted fraction (not recorded which). All receptors derive from a human donor in good health.

The sample holds a few counts of this clonotype. Written as DNA, the CDR3 is TGTGCCAGCAGCCCGAACAAGGGGAGTTTCCACGAGCAGTACTTC. This encodes CASSPNKGSFHEQYF. The chain combines TRBV21-1 with TRBJ2-7; TRBD1, the table's D call, was not compared with the DNA. TRBV21-1 is classified as a pseudogene. The CDR3 length is 15 residues.

Many counts were recorded for this clonotype. The rearrangement uses TRBV20-1 and TRBJ2-5, with 8 bases identical to TRBD2. J was trimmed by 0 bases and V by 5 bases; bases with no gene match: 5. The CDR3 runs 14 residues. Germline values: CDR1 DFQATT, CDR2 SNEGSKA (reference sequence). Here the CDR3 DNA reads TGCAGTGCTTACTCACTAGCGGACCAAGAGACCCAGTACTTC. Protein sequence: CSAYSLADQETQYF.

Only a few counts were recorded for this clonotype. The chain links TRBV5-1 to TRBJ1-6, with 7 bases lining up with TRBD1. CDR3 size: 19 residues. Germline V CDR1 and CDR2: SGHRS, YFSETQ. After removal of 0 bases from V and 2 bases from J, the junction contained 11 bases not matched to a gene. This CDR3 reads CASSLEALFGTAYNSPLHF. The CDR3 nucleotides read TGCGCCAGCAGCTTGGAGGCTCTGTTTGGGACAGCCTATAATTCACCCCTCCACTTT.

This clonotype showed up just a few times. The chain joins TRBV7-2 to TRBJ1-5; possibly TRBD1 for D (5 bases). Germline V gene sequence: CDR1 SGHTA, CDR2 FQGNSA. The CDR3 runs to 16 residues. V lost 1 base and J 2 bases, leaving 12 bases between the germline ends. The DNA for the CDR3 is TGTGCCAGCAGCTTAGTTCAGGGATTGGGCAATCAGCCCCAGCATTTT. Translated, it gives CASSLVQGLGNQPQHF.

The chain joins TRBV5-4 to TRBJ2-5, with TRBD2 as a possible D gene (6 bases). The CDR3 loop spans 14 amino acids. Germline V gene data show CDR1 as SGHNT and CDR2 as YYREEE (reference sequence). V lost 4 bases, J lost 1 base, and 11 bases lay in between. The CDR3 nucleotides read TGTGCCAGCAGCCTCTATAGCGGCCAAGAGACCCAGTACTTC. This gives the protein CASSLYSGQETQYF.

The chain couples TRBV7-2 to TRBJ1-2, with no clear D. Trimming cost V 6 bases and J 9 bases, with 14 bases left between them. Germline CDR1 and CDR2: SGHTA and FQGNSA. The CDR3 covers 12 residues. Here the CDR3 DNA reads TGTGCCAGCAGTTTACAGACCAGTCGCTACACCTTC. This sequence encodes CASSLQTSRYTF.

This chain connects TRBV28 to TRBJ2-2; 7 positions match TRBD1. The CDR3 has 19 residues. Trimming took 7 bases from V and 2 from J; bases not matched to a gene: 19. In germline, CDR1 is MDHEN, CDR2 SYDVKM. The CDR3 sequence: CASKNQGVFTRTNTGELFF. The CDR3 bases are TGTGCCAGCAAGAATCAGGGGGTCTTCACCCGCACTAACACCGGGGAGCTGTTTTTT.

J is TRBJ2-3 and V is TRBV9; D remains unclear. Per the germline V gene, CDR1 is SGDLS and CDR2 is YYNGEE. This CDR3 is 15 amino acids long. Deletions cut 0 bases from V and 1 base from J, with 9 bases between. CDR3: CASSVAPHGTDTQYF. In DNA, the CDR3 is TGTGCCAGCAGCGTAGCCCCCCACGGCACAGATACGCAGTATTTT.

This chain joins TRBV6-5 and TRBJ2-7; 7 nucleotides agree with TRBD1. Germline assignment: CDR1 MNHEY and CDR2 SVGAGI. This CDR3 contains 13 residues. Germline trimming cut 7 bases from V and 9 bases from J; bases unmatched to any gene: 12. The CDR3 nucleotides are TGTGCCAGCATCTCCCGGGGACAGAGGACGCAGTACTTC. Protein product: CASISRGQRTQYF.

In DNA, the CDR3 is TGCAGTGCTAAGCCGCCTCTAGGGACAGAGACGCATCAGCCCCAGCATTTT. The encoded protein is CSAKPPLGTETHQPQHF. The rearrangement links TRBV20-1 to TRBJ1-5; TRBD1 matches 7 bases. This CDR3 contains 17 residues. V gave up 4 bases and J gave up 5 bases; unmatched junction bases: 17. Germline V CDR1 and CDR2: DFQATT, SNEGSKA (reference sequence).

V gene TRBV27 combines with J gene TRBJ2-1; 12 bases are a match to TRBD2. Germline V lookup: CDR1 MNHEY, CDR2 SMNVEV (reference sequence). V dropped 5 bases and J dropped 7; count of bases not matched to a gene: 12. This CDR3 spans 17 amino acids. In nucleotides, the CDR3 is TGTGCCAGCAGTACTACCTCCAGACTAGCGGGAGTGAATGAGCAGTTCTTC. This sequence encodes CASSTTSRLAGVNEQFF.

This chain joins TRBV7-2 and TRBJ2-1, with no clear D. The length of the CDR3 is 14 residues. Trimming left V 0 bases short and J 4 bases short, with 7 bases between. Germline values: CDR1 SGHTA, CDR2 FQGNSA. CDR3 sequence: CASSLAPGYNEQFF. The CDR3 DNA reads as TGTGCCAGCAGCTTAGCTCCTGGATACAATGAGCAGTTCTTC.

This clonotype was found a few times. V gene TRBV7-2 combines with J gene TRBJ2-1; a weak D match, TRBD2 (6 bases). CDR1 SGHTA and CDR2 FQGNSA come from the germline V gene. V was pared by 4 bases and J by 4 bases, with 11 bases between. The CDR3 spans 14 residues. This CDR3 is CASSSPGLYNEQFF. DNA for the CDR3: TGTGCCAGCAGCTCGCCGGGACTTTACAATGAGCAGTTCTTC.

This clonotype was observed a few times. The chain is built from TRBV7-2 and TRBJ2-3; no clear D. Germline CDR1 SGHTA, CDR2 FQGNSA. The V gene lost 1 base and the J gene lost 4 bases, with 9 bases spanning the gap. The CDR3 loop spans 14 amino acids. The CDR3 loop is CASSLGAASDTQYF. The CDR3, as DNA: TGTGCCAGCAGCTTAGGGGCAGCTTCAGATACGCAGTATTTT.

The gene calls are TRBV3-1 and TRBJ2-3, with 9 bases that match TRBD2. Germline CDR1 LGHDT, CDR2 YNNKEL (reference sequence). V lost 0 bases and J lost 7; bases outside the gene matches: 8. The CDR3 is 16 residues long. CDR3 sequence reads: CASSQDLASGTYTQYF. The CDR3 coding sequence is TGTGCCAGCAGCCAAGATCTGGCTAGCGGGACCTATACGCAGTATTTT.

This chain connects TRBV3-1 to TRBJ1-3, with no clear D. The CDR3 has 14 amino acids. Germline V gene data show CDR1 as LGHDT and CDR2 as YNNKEL (reference sequence). V was pared by 0 bases and J by 1 base, with 4 bases between. In DNA form, the CDR3 reads TGTGCCAGCAGCCAAGAGGGTTCTGGAAACACCATATATTTT. It translates to CASSQEGSGNTIYF.

This chain connects TRBV5-1 to TRBJ1-1; D gene unclear. Trimming cost V 4 bases and J 1 base, with 11 bases left between them. The CDR3 covers 14 residues. Germline assignment: CDR1 SGHRS and CDR2 YFSETQ. CDR3 sequence (DNA): TGCGCCAGCAGCGTGGACGCAGCGAACACTGAAGCTTTCTTT. This gives the protein CASSVDAANTEAFF.

The rearrangement links TRBV10-3 to TRBJ2-4, with TRBD2 matching 8 bases. Germline-derived CDR1 and CDR2 are ENHRY and SYGVKD. Trimming took 2 bases from V and 10 from J; bases not matched to a gene: 7. The CDR3 consists of 14 residues. The CDR3 protein is CAISEVIAGSIQYF. DNA of the CDR3: TGTGCCATCAGTGAGGTTATAGCGGGATCGATTCAGTACTTC.

This clonotype has just a few counts. V and J are TRBV7-2 and TRBJ2-7; 7 nucleotides line up with TRBD2. J gave up 2 bases and V 5 bases, and 9 bases lay outside the gene matches. Per the germline V gene, CDR1 is SGHTA and CDR2 is FQGNSA. There are 15 residues in the CDR3. The CDR3 is CASSPSSAGTYEQYF. The CDR3 DNA is TGTGCCAGCAGCCCCAGCTCAGCGGGGACCTACGAGCAGTACTTC. Full variable domain (remainder filled in from reference TRBV7-2 and TRBJ2-7): GAGVSQSPSNKVTEKGKDVELRCDPISGHTALYWYRQSLGQGLEFLIYFQGNSAPDKSGLPSDRFSAERTGGSVSTLTIQRTQQEDSAVYLCASSPSSAGTYEQYFGPGTRLTVT.

This clonotype has a handful of counts. This chain connects TRBV10-3 to TRBJ2-1; the D gene is possibly TRBD2 (5 bases). The CDR3 is 15 residues long. With 6 bases removed from V and 0 bases from J, the gap between germline ends came to 12 bases. CDR1 and CDR2 (germline): ENHRY, SYGVKD. In nucleotides, the CDR3 is TGTGCCATCAGCTCGACTACCGACTCCTACAATGAGCAGTTCTTC. Translation gives CAISSTTDSYNEQFF.

The chain joins TRBV18 to TRBJ2-7, with TRBD2 matching 16 bases. Germline CDR1 reads KGHSH; CDR2 reads LQKENI. The CDR3 consists of 15 residues. Unmatched junction bases numbered 1, after V lost 2 bases and J lost 6 bases. The CDR3 DNA reads as TGTGCCAGCTCACCAGGGACTAGCGGGAGGGCCGAGCAGTACTTC. This sequence encodes CASSPGTSGRAEQYF.

V is TRBV28 and J is TRBJ1-2; 8 positions agree with TRBD1. This CDR3 contains 12 residues. Trimming took 7 bases from V and 13 from J; bases not matched to a gene: 11. Germline V gene sequence: CDR1 MDHEN, CDR2 SYDVKM. CDR3 sequence (DNA): TGTGCCAGCAAGGGCCCAGGGGGCGCGGTCACCTTC. Its protein product is CASKGPGGAVTF.

This chain connects TRBV19 to TRBJ1-2; 10 bases match TRBD1. This CDR3 has 15 amino acids. J was trimmed by 8 bases and V by 6 bases; bases with no gene match: 12. Germline V gives CDR1 LNHDA, CDR2 SQIVND (reference sequence). CDR3 amino acids: CASSTAGQGSGGYTF. The CDR3 DNA sequence: TGTGCCAGTAGCACCGCGGGACAGGGGAGCGGCGGCTACACCTTC.

V usage is TRBV29-1 and J usage is TRBJ2-7; 7 bases are shared with TRBD1. Looked up from germline, CDR1 is SQVTM and CDR2 is ANQGSEA. J lost 0 bases, V lost 6 bases, and 5 bases had no gene match. The CDR3 contains 13 residues. The CDR3 reads CSVGQLSSYEQYF. The CDR3 DNA reads TGCAGCGTGGGACAGCTGAGCTCCTACGAGCAGTACTTC.

This chain links TRBV24-1 with TRBJ2-1; D unresolved. The CDR3 extends over 13 amino acids. Germline V gene lookup returns CDR1 KGHDR and CDR2 SFDVKD. The V and J ends lost 3 bases and 5 bases respectively, with 7 bases between them. The CDR3 region has the DNA TGTGCCACCAGTGATACCAGAAACAATGAGCAGTTCTTC. This sequence encodes CATSDTRNNEQFF.